This T cell receptor (beta chain) originates from a study of OX40 agonist ivuxolimab in advanced cancers. Study background: Age averaged around 60 years (range about 23 to 85), and around 87% were male.

The germline V gene has CDR1 SGHTA and CDR2 FQGNSA. The CDR3 spans 13 residues. V gave up 5 bases and J gave up 2 bases, with 10 bases separating them. Cycle 7 day 1, cycle 4 day 1, and baseline were the timepoints at which blood was sampled. This clone was observed once. TCRdb's table, derived via immunoSEQ multiplex PCR, lists solely in-frame clones and lacks some. The sample lists about 52,000 clones; approximately 88% were seen once. The sequence was obtained from an adult with an advanced solid tumor such as melanoma, head and neck, liver or kidney cancer. This chain joins TRBV7-2 and TRBJ2-7; the D gene is possibly TRBD2 (5 bases). The input for sequencing was CD4+ or CD8+ T cells sorted from blood, taken in a trial of the OX40 agonist ivuxolimab. CDR3: CASSNGLTYEQYF. In nucleotides, the CDR3 is TGTGCCAGCAGCAACGGACTGACCTACGAGCAGTACTTC.